The 10 T cell receptor beta chains given below trace back to one sample, sequenced in a study of blood T cell repertoires in COVID-19. Some clones are missing from TCRdb's copy, which holds only in-frame ones; the method was immunoSEQ multiplex PCR. This sample has approximately 140,000 clones, with roughly 87% found just once. Material for sequencing was peripheral blood. The receptors come from a woman aged 60-75 years with active or convalescent COVID-19.

The V gene is TRBV19, the J gene TRBJ1-2; no definite D call. Germline-derived CDR1 and CDR2 are LNHDA and SQIVND (reference sequence). CDR3 length equals 12 residues. Trimming shortened V by 5 bases and J by 8 bases, and 12 bases separated the two germline ends. This CDR3 is CASSPAVSGYTF. The CDR3 nucleotides are TGTGCCAGTAGTCCGGCGGTTTCCGGCTACACCTTC.

This sequence joins TRBV6-1 and TRBJ2-3, with 7 bases lining up with TRBD2. V shed 2 bases and J 0 bases; nucleotides not matched to a gene: 11. This CDR3 spans 18 amino acids. Looked up from germline, CDR1 is MNHNS and CDR2 is SASEGT. CDR3 nucleotides: TGTGCCAGCAGTGAACCCCCGGGACTAACTAGTAGCACAGATACGCAGTATTTT. Translating it yields CASSEPPGLTSSTDTQYF.

The chain employs TRBV6-5 and TRBJ1-5; possibly TRBD1 for D (5 bases). In germline, CDR1 is MNHEY, CDR2 SVGAGI. CDR3 size: 13 residues. Trimming pared 2 bases from V and 5 bases from J, leaving 7 bases between. The CDR3 nucleotides read TGTGCCAGCAGTTACGACAGACATCAGCCCCAGCATTTT. It specifies CASSYDRHQPQHF.

The chain recombines TRBV15 with TRBJ2-2, with TRBD1 identical over 9 bases. V shed 0 bases and J 5 bases; nucleotides not matched to a gene: 19. Germline V CDR1 and CDR2: LNHNV, YYDKDF (reference sequence). The CDR3 has 21 amino acids. This CDR3 reads CATSREILGTGIPGGTGELFF. The CDR3 DNA reads TGTGCCACCAGCAGAGAAATACTTGGGACAGGGATCCCCGGAGGGACCGGGGAGCTGTTTTTT.

This chain links TRBV19 with TRBJ2-7, with 8 bases aligning to TRBD2. J gave up 2 bases and V 6 bases, and 9 bases lay outside the gene matches. Per germline, CDR1 LNHDA and CDR2 SQIVND (reference sequence). CDR3 size: 15 residues. CDR3 sequence reads: CASSDIGLATYEQYF. CDR3 DNA: TGTGCCAGTAGCGATATAGGACTAGCCACCTACGAGCAGTACTTC.

The chain employs TRBV27 and TRBJ2-3; 7 bases are a match to TRBD1. V shed 5 bases and J 3 bases; nucleotides not matched to a gene: 2. CDR1 is MNHEY and CDR2 is SMNVEV in the germline V gene (reference sequence). The CDR3 runs 13 residues. The CDR3 spells CASSTDRTDTQYF. The CDR3 bases are TGTGCCAGCAGTACGGACAGGACAGATACGCAGTATTTT.

This clone has only one observation. CDR3 amino acids: CAISETPGLPEKLFF. The CDR3 DNA sequence: TGTGCCATCAGTGAGACCCCAGGACTTCCTGAAAAACTGTTTTTT. This chain connects TRBV10-3 to TRBJ1-4, with D unclear. Trimming shortened V by 2 bases and J by 7 bases, and 14 bases separated the two germline ends. Germline lookup yields CDR1 ENHRY and CDR2 SYGVKD. The CDR3 runs 15 residues.

The J gene is TRBJ1-1, the V gene TRBV30; D ambiguous. Germline assignment: CDR1 GTSNPN and CDR2 SVGIG (reference sequence). The V and J ends lost 0 bases and 4 bases respectively, with 12 bases between them. The CDR3 is 14 amino acids. The CDR3 DNA reads TGTGCCTGGAGTGTCGGGATTGAGGGCACTGAAGCTTTCTTT. Residues: CAWSVGIEGTEAFF.

This clone was seen more than once but under ten times. V and J are TRBV5-1 and TRBJ1-3; D gene ambiguous. The germline V gene has CDR1 SGHRS and CDR2 YFSETQ. This CDR3 spans 13 amino acids. V was clipped by 0 bases and J by 7 bases, with 8 bases between them. CDR3 sequence: CASSLDRRNTIYF. Here the CDR3 DNA reads TGCGCCAGCAGCTTGGACAGAAGGAACACCATATATTTT.

The rearrangement uses TRBV5-1 and TRBJ1-1, with TRBD1 matching over 8 bases. V was clipped by 7 bases and J by 5 bases; unmatched bases: 10. This CDR3 contains 14 residues. CDR1 is SGHRS, CDR2 YFSETQ, per germline. The CDR3 DNA reads TGCGCCAGCCGCCTGCAGGGGGCAGGAACTGAAGCTTTCTTT. It codes for CASRLQGAGTEAFF.